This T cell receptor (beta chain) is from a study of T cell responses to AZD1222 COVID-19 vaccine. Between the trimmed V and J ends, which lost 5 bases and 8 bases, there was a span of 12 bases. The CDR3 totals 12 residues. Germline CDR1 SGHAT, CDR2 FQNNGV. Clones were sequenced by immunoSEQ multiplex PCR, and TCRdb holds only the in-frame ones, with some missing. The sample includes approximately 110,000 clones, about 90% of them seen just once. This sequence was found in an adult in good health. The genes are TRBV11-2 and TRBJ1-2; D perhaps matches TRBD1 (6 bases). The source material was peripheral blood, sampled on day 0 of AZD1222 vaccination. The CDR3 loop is CASSMDSRGYTF. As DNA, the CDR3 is TGTGCCAGCAGCATGGACAGTCGGGGCTACACCTTC.